Each of the 30 T cell receptor beta chains below was sequenced from the same sample in a study of shared clonotypes between healthy human individuals. In the naive CD8 group, cells lacked CD45RO and were positively selected for CCR7, so terminally differentiated effector memory CD45RA+ cells were left out. The assay was immunoSEQ multiplex PCR, and TCRdb's table has in-frame clones only and misses some. The table includes about 2 million clones, approximately 94% detected once. The specimen was naive CD8+ T cells sorted from blood. The receptors derive from a man between 18 and 29 years old in good health.

The chain joins TRBV7-9 to TRBJ2-4; D is perhaps TRBD1 or TRBD2 (5 bases each). V lost 5 bases, J lost 0 bases, and 17 bases lay in between. The CDR3 runs to 17 residues. Germline loops: CDR1 SEHNR, CDR2 FQNEAQ (reference sequence). The CDR3 DNA reads as TGTGCCAGCAGCCTAGATGGGACGGACCTAGCCAAAAACATTCAGTACTTC. As protein: CASSLDGTDLAKNIQYF.

V and J are TRBV4-1 and TRBJ2-3; perhaps TRBD2 as D (5 bases). CDR3 length: 15 amino acids. Trimming left V 0 bases short and J 2 bases short, with 9 bases between. CDR1 MGHRA and CDR2 YSYEKL come from the germline V gene. The DNA of the CDR3 is TGCGCCAGCAGCCAAGAAGCGGTAACCACAGATACGCAGTATTTT. This codes for CASSQEAVTTDTQYF.

The rearrangement joins TRBV7-8 to TRBJ1-1; TRBD1 is a possible D gene (6 bases). Between the trimmed V and J ends, which lost 6 bases and 4 bases, there was a span of 18 bases. This CDR3 is built from 15 residues. Per the germline V gene, CDR1 is SGHVS and CDR2 is FQNEAQ. CDR3 region: CASRDSAGAGTEAFF. CDR3 DNA: TGTGCCAGCAGGGATTCGGCAGGGGCAGGCACTGAAGCTTTCTTT.

In nucleotides, the CDR3 is TGCGCCAGCAGCCAAGGGGCGGGGAGTAATCAGCCCCAGCATTTT. It codes for CASSQGAGSNQPQHF. The V and J genes are TRBV4-1 and TRBJ1-5, with unresolved D. CDR1 and CDR2 (germline): MGHRA, YSYEKL. The CDR3 runs 15 residues. V lost 1 base, J lost 4 bases, and 11 bases lay in between.

The gene calls are TRBV5-6 and TRBJ1-1, with D perhaps TRBD1 (5 bases). CDR1 SGHDT and CDR2 YYEEEE come from the germline V gene. Trimming stripped 0 bases from V and 0 bases from J, with 6 bases between. The CDR3 has 14 residues. In DNA form, the CDR3 reads TGTGCCAGCAGCTTGGGGACACTGAACACTGAAGCTTTCTTT. Its translation: CASSLGTLNTEAFF.

The V and J genes are TRBV4-1 and TRBJ1-1; a possible D gene is TRBD1 (5 bases). Germline V lookup: CDR1 MGHRA, CDR2 YSYEKL. V was cut by 0 bases and J by 0 bases, with 17 bases left in between. The CDR3 loop spans 18 amino acids. The CDR3 bases are TGCGCCAGCAGCCAAGAATCGGGGCCCACGTTAATGAACACTGAAGCTTTCTTT. Its translation is CASSQESGPTLMNTEAFF.

The chain couples TRBV7-2 to TRBJ1-2, with a possible D match to TRBD1 (6 bases). CDR3 length equals 15 residues. V was trimmed by 4 bases and J by 6 bases, leaving 18 bases between them. Per the germline V gene, CDR1 is SGHTA and CDR2 is FQGNSA. The CDR3 loop is CASSSLGGAYDGYTF. CDR3 DNA: TGTGCCAGCAGCTCCCTCGGGGGCGCTTATGATGGCTACACCTTC.

A word on this clone: The sample has other DNA sequences that encode this CDR3 too. The chain links TRBV4-1 to TRBJ1-1; D gene uncertain. The CDR3 consists of 12 residues. Germline V CDR1 and CDR2: MGHRA, YSYEKL. Trimming cost V 5 bases and J 2 bases, with 6 bases left between them. CDR3 DNA: TGCGCCAGCAGCGGGCCTAACACTGAAGCTTTCTTT. As protein: CASSGPNTEAFF.

The genes are TRBV27 and TRBJ2-1, with 8 bases matching TRBD2. Trimming removed 5 bases from V and 7 bases from J; junction bases left unmatched: 7. The CDR3 extends over 14 amino acids. CDR1 MNHEY and CDR2 SMNVEV come from the germline V gene (reference sequence). The CDR3 region is CASSASGTRNEQFF. Written as DNA, the CDR3 is TGTGCCAGCAGTGCATCCGGGACTAGAAATGAGCAGTTCTTC.

Note on this clone: The same CDR3 also results from other DNA sequences found in this sample. The J gene is TRBJ2-7, the V gene TRBV19; D gene uncertain. This CDR3 has 13 amino acids. Germline V gene sequence: CDR1 LNHDA, CDR2 SQIVND (reference sequence). V was cut by 2 bases and J by 1 base, with 6 bases left in between. Here the CDR3 DNA reads TGTGCCAGTAGTATACAGGCGTCCTACGAGCAGTACTTC. This sequence encodes CASSIQASYEQYF.

CDR3 amino acids: CASSVRTGPEAFF. CDR3 coding DNA: TGTGCCAGCAGTGTACGGACAGGGCCTGAAGCTTTCTTT. The chain carries TRBV2 and TRBJ1-1, with TRBD1 identical over 8 bases. The germline gives CDR1 SNHLY, CDR2 FYNNEI. The CDR3 consists of 13 residues. The V gene end was trimmed by 4 bases and the J gene end by 6 bases; junction bases not matched to a gene: 4.

Regarding this clone: Within the sample, other DNA sequences also encode this same CDR3. The rearrangement joins TRBV7-9 to TRBJ2-2, with D maybe TRBD1 (6 bases). The V gene lost 5 bases and the J gene lost 6 bases, with 16 bases spanning the gap. The germline gives CDR1 SEHNR, CDR2 FQNEAQ (reference sequence). CDR3 length equals 15 residues. This CDR3 reads CASSPTGQGAGELFF. The CDR3 DNA is TGTGCCAGCAGCCCGACGGGACAAGGGGCCGGGGAGCTGTTTTTT.

This chain joins TRBV5-6 and TRBJ1-1; TRBD1 is a possible D gene (6 bases). Germline V gives CDR1 SGHDT, CDR2 YYEEEE. There are 19 residues in the CDR3. V was clipped by 2 bases and J by 3 bases, with 26 bases between them. The CDR3 DNA reads TGTGCCAGCAGCTTATTTCAGCTCGGACAGCTCTTGGGGCACACTGAAGCTTTCTTT. Amino acids: CASSLFQLGQLLGHTEAFF.

This chain links TRBV5-1 with TRBJ1-1; tentative D call: TRBD1 (5 bases). This CDR3 has 18 amino acids. The ends were cut back, 0 bases at V and 0 bases at J, with 18 bases in the middle. Germline-derived CDR1 and CDR2 are SGHRS and YFSETQ. The CDR3 reads CASSLEPPAGLVNTEAFF. CDR3 in DNA: TGCGCCAGCAGCTTGGAGCCCCCCGCAGGGCTCGTGAACACTGAAGCTTTCTTT.

The V gene is TRBV15, the J gene TRBJ2-7; D gene ambiguous. Germline V gene data show CDR1 as LNHNV and CDR2 as YYDKDF (reference sequence). There are 14 residues in the CDR3. V was pared by 0 bases and J by 1 base, with 7 bases between. The chain's CDR3 is CATSRDLLSYEQYF. The CDR3 coding sequence is TGTGCCACCAGCAGAGATCTGCTTTCCTACGAGCAGTACTTC.

The rearrangement joins TRBV27 to TRBJ2-7; TRBD2 is a possible D gene (7 bases). The V end was cut by 5 bases, the J end by 7 bases, with 18 bases between. The CDR3 extends over 14 amino acids. Germline V gene data show CDR1 as MNHEY and CDR2 as SMNVEV (reference sequence). CDR3 sequence: CASSVRGLAEEQYF. CDR3 sequence (DNA): TGTGCCAGCAGTGTCAGGGGTCTAGCGGAGGAGCAGTACTTC.

The CDR3 here is CASRETGAPDTQYF. DNA for the CDR3: TGTGCCAGCAGGGAGACAGGGGCCCCAGATACGCAGTATTTT. V and J are TRBV28 and TRBJ2-3; 8 bases are shared with TRBD1. Losses at the gene ends were 6 bases for V and 4 bases for J; bases not matched to a gene: 6. Germline values: CDR1 MDHEN, CDR2 SYDVKM. The CDR3 covers 14 residues.

This clone was detected once. The chain is built from TRBV7-9 and TRBJ1-5; D might be TRBD1 (6 bases). The CDR3 is 14 amino acids. Trimming removed 1 base at V and 3 bases at J, with 7 bases between. Per the germline V gene, CDR1 is SEHNR and CDR2 is FQNEAQ (reference sequence). The CDR3 DNA sequence: TGTGCCAGCAGCTTAGGGACAGACAATCAGCCCCAGCATTTT. Translation: CASSLGTDNQPQHF.

The chain combines TRBV7-6 with TRBJ2-3, with D perhaps being TRBD1 or TRBD2 (5 bases each). This CDR3 region has 16 residues. Germline V gives CDR1 SGHVS, CDR2 FNYEAQ. Deletions cut 1 base from V and 2 bases from J, with 13 bases between. DNA of the CDR3: TGTGCCAGCAGCTTAGAAGGGGACGGGATCACAGATACGCAGTATTTT. This gives the protein CASSLEGDGITDTQYF.

This CDR3 is CASMNRGRVSYEQYF. DNA for the CDR3: TGTGCCAGCATGAACAGGGGGCGCGTGTCCTACGAGCAGTACTTC. The gene calls are TRBV7-8 and TRBJ2-7; 9 nucleotides match TRBD1. Germline trimming cut 7 bases from V and 1 base from J; bases unmatched to any gene: 8. CDR1 and CDR2 (germline): SGHVS, FQNEAQ. The CDR3 contains 15 residues. Variable domain in full (rest from reference TRBV7-8 and TRBJ2-7): GAGVSQSPRYKVAKRGQDVALRCDPISGHVSLFWYQQALGQGPEFLTYFQNEAQLDKSGLPSDRFFAERPEGSVSTLKIQRTQQEDSAVYLCASMNRGRVSYEQYFGPGTRLTVT.

The chain couples TRBV11-3 to TRBJ2-7; D perhaps matches TRBD1 (7 bases). The CDR3 sequence is 17 residues long. Germline V lookup: CDR1 SGHNT, CDR2 YENEEA. The V gene lost 5 bases and the J gene lost 2 bases, with 22 bases spanning the gap. CDR3 in amino acids: CASSPGGTGTAPYEQYF. CDR3 bases: TGTGCCAGCAGCCCCGGCGGGACCGGGACAGCCCCCTACGAGCAGTACTTC.

The V gene is TRBV13, the J gene TRBJ2-7; 8 bases fit TRBD1. CDR3 length: 15 residues. After removal of 6 bases from V and 0 bases from J, the junction contained 7 bases not matched to a gene. The V gene's germline CDR1 is PRHDT and CDR2 FYEKMQ (reference sequence). In DNA form, the CDR3 reads TGTGCCAGCAGTTCCGGACAGGGAAGCTCCTACGAGCAGTACTTC. The encoded protein is CASSSGQGSSYEQYF.

This clone turned up a few times. The chain couples TRBV4-2 to TRBJ2-7; tentatively, D is TRBD2 (5 bases). CDR3 length: 16 amino acids. The V gene lost 1 base and the J gene lost 1 base, with 14 bases spanning the gap. In germline, CDR1 is LGHNA, CDR2 YNFKEQ. The CDR3 DNA is TGTGCCAGCAGCCAAGCAGACGGACTCCATTCCTACGAGCAGTACTTC. This encodes CASSQADGLHSYEQYF.

V and J are TRBV2 and TRBJ1-5, with D possibly TRBD1 on 5 matching bases. The CDR3 extends over 14 amino acids. Germline lookup yields CDR1 SNHLY and CDR2 FYNNEI. Trimming took off 3 bases at V and 4 bases at J, with 10 bases between the two ends. The CDR3 region has the DNA TGTGCCAGCAGTGACTGGGGGATTAATCAGCCCCAGCATTTT. Its translation: CASSDWGINQPQHF.

The J gene is TRBJ2-5, the V gene TRBV30, with D maybe TRBD1 (5 bases). Looked up from germline, CDR1 is GTSNPN and CDR2 is SVGIG (reference sequence). Trimming removed 2 bases from V and 5 bases from J, with 15 bases in between. The CDR3 is 14 residues long. This CDR3 is CAWSPPGILETQYF. DNA for the CDR3: TGTGCCTGGAGTCCCCCAGGGATATTGGAGACCCAGTACTTC.

CDR3 region: CASSWGGTYEQYF. The DNA of the CDR3 is TGTGCCAGCTCCTGGGGCGGGACCTACGAGCAGTACTTC. The genes are TRBV6-5 and TRBJ2-7, with a tentative D call TRBD2 (6 bases). Between the trimmed V and J ends, which lost 8 bases and 2 bases, there was a span of 13 bases. The germline V gene encodes CDR1 MNHEY and CDR2 SVGAGI. The CDR3 totals 13 residues.

This chain links TRBV4-1 with TRBJ1-2; 7 nucleotides line up with TRBD1. The CDR3 covers 14 residues. J lost 4 bases, V lost 5 bases, and 7 bases had no gene match. Per the germline V gene, CDR1 is MGHRA and CDR2 is YSYEKL. The CDR3 spells CASSGGQRSYGYTF. CDR3 DNA: TGCGCCAGCAGCGGGGGACAGAGAAGCTATGGCTACACCTTC.

This clone was observed once. The gene calls are TRBV29-1 and TRBJ2-1; a weak D match, TRBD2 (7 bases). The germline CDR1 and CDR2 sequences are SQVTM and ANQGSEA. Trimming left V 5 bases short and J 9 bases short, with 17 bases between. The CDR3 runs to 13 residues. CDR3 protein: CSVPSGRGGEQFF. CDR3 in DNA: TGCAGCGTTCCTTCAGGGAGGGGGGGTGAGCAGTTCTTC.

The chain has TRBV27 and TRBJ1-2; D is undetermined. The CDR3 totals 14 residues. Per germline, CDR1 MNHEY and CDR2 SMNVEV (reference sequence). V shed 2 bases and J shed 5 bases, with 12 bases lying between them. The CDR3 sequence is CASSLVGPEYGYTF. The DNA of the CDR3 is TGTGCCAGCAGTTTAGTGGGCCCCGAGTATGGCTACACCTTC.

This chain connects TRBV7-8 to TRBJ2-5; D call uncertain. CDR1 and CDR2 from the germline V gene are SGHVS and FQNEAQ. V was shortened by 5 bases and J by 1 base, with 5 bases between the two germline ends. The CDR3 spans 12 residues. CDR3 in amino acids: CASSGIQETQYF. CDR3 in DNA: TGTGCCAGCAGCGGGATCCAAGAGACCCAGTACTTC.